The sequence of this T cell receptor beta chain was determined in a study of shared clonotypes between healthy human individuals. For this clone: The antigen is not known.

The table came from immunoSEQ multiplex PCR; TCRdb's copy has only in-frame clones and leaves some out. This sample has roughly 2.4 million clones, with more than 90% found just once. Trimming cost V 0 bases and J 3 bases; bases outside gene matches: 11. This CDR3 contains 17 residues. Per the germline V gene, CDR1 is SGHAT and CDR2 is FQNNGV. Broader study findings: The sole specimen, blood, was sampled, and tissue repertoires likely differ.

What was sequenced was naive CD4+ T cells sorted from blood. The subset was: CD45RA+ positively selected. This TCR came from a man between 18 and 29 years old in good health. V and J are TRBV11-2 and TRBJ2-7; 7 nucleotides match TRBD2. CDR3 bases: TGTGCCAGCAGCTTAGATCGCCCAAGCGGGGAAATCTACGAGCAGTACTTC. It codes for CASSLDRPSGEIYEQYF.